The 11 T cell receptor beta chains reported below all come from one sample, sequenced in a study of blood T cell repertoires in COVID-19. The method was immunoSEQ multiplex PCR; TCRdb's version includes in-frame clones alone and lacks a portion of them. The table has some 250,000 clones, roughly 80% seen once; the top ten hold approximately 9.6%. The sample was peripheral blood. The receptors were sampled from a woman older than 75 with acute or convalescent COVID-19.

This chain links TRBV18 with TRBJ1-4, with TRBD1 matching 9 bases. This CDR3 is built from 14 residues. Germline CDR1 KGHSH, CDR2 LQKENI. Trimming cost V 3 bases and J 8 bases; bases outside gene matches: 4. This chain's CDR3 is CASSPGTGIEKLFF. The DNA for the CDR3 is TGTGCCAGCTCACCCGGGACAGGGATCGAAAAACTGTTTTTT.

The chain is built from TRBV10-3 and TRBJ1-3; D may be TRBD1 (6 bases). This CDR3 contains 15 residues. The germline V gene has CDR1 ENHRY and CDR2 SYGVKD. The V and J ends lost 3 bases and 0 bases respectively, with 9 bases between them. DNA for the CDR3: TGTGCCATCAGTGACCCACAGGGCTCTGGAAACACCATATATTTT. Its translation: CAISDPQGSGNTIYF.

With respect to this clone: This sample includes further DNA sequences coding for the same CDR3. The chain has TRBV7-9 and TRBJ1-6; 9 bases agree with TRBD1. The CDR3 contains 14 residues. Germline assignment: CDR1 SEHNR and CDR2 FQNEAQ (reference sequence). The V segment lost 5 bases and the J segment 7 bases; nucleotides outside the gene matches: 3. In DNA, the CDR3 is TGTGCCAGCAGCGCTGGGACAGGGAATTCACCCCTCCACTTT. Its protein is CASSAGTGNSPLHF.

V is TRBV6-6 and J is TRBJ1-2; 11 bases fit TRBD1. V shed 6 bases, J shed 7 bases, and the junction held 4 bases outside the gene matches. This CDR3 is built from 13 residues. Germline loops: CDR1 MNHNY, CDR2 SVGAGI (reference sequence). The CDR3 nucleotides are TGTGCCAGCAGCGGACAGGGGGCTTTTGGCTACACCTTC. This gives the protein CASSGQGAFGYTF.

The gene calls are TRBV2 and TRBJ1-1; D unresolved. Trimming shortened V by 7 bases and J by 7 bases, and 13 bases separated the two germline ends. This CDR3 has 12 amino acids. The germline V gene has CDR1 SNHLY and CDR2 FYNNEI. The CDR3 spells CASTPTLGEAFF. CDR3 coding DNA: TGTGCCAGCACCCCTACTCTCGGTGAAGCTTTCTTT.

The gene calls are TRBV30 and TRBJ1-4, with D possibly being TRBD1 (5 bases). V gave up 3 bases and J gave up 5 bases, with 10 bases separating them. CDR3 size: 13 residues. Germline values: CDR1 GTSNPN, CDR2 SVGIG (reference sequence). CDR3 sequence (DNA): TGTGCCTGGAGGGGGGGGATAAATGAAAAACTGTTTTTT. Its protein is CAWRGGINEKLFF.

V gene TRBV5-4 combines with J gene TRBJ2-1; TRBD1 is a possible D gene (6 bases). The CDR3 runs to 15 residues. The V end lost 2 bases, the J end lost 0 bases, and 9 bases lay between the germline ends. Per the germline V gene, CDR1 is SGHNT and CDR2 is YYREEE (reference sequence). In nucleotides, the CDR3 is TGTGCCAGCAGCTTAAGGGGGAGCTCCTACAATGAGCAGTTCTTC. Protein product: CASSLRGSSYNEQFF.

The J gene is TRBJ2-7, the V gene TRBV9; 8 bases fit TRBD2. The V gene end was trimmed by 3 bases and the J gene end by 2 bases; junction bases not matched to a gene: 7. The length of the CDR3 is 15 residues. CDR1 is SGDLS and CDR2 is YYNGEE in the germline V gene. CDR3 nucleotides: TGTGCCAGCAGCGCGGGGGGGGACGGAACCTACGAGCAGTACTTC. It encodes CASSAGGDGTYEQYF.

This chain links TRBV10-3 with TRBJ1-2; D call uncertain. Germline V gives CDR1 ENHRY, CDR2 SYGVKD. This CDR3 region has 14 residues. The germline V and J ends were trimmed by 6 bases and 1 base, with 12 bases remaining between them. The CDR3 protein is CAIRDFRLNYGYTF. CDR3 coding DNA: TGTGCCATCAGAGATTTTCGACTTAACTATGGCTACACCTTC.

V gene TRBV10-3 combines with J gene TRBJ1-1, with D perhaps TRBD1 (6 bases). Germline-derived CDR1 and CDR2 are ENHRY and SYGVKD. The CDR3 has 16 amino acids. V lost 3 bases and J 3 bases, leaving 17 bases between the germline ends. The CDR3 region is CAISDPPAGQYTEAFF. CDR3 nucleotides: TGTGCCATCAGTGACCCGCCGGCAGGACAGTACACTGAAGCTTTCTTT.

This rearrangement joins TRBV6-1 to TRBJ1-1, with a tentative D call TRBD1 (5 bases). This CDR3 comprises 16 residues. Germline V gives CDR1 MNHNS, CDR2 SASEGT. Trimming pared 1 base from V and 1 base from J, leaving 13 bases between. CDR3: CASSEGFRRANTEAFF. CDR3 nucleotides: TGTGCCAGCAGTGAAGGGTTCCGCAGGGCGAACACTGAAGCTTTCTTT.